This T cell receptor (beta chain) was retrieved from a study of shared clonotypes between healthy human individuals. CD45RO-negative cells were positively selected for CCR7, leaving out terminally differentiated effector memory CD45RA+ cells. Replicate PCRs run on sorted subsets employed 200 ng DNA, roughly 30,000 T cell genomes. The method was immunoSEQ multiplex PCR; TCRdb's version includes in-frame clones alone and lacks a portion of them. The data hold under 1 million clones, with 80% to 95% observed a single time. V was cut by 5 bases and J by 5 bases, with 13 bases left in between. Germline CDR1 and CDR2: SGHAT and FQNNGV. This CDR3 has 13 amino acids. About this clone: Its antigen is as yet unknown.

Broader study findings: Inspection by rarefaction showed sorted-subset sequencing to be incomplete despite large depth. Among non-shared clonotypes, generation probabilities were lower than among those shared by all four donors.

The chain recombines TRBV11-2 with TRBJ2-7; D is uncertain. Sequenced input: naive CD8+ T cells sorted from blood. This receptor was taken from a man aged 30-40 years in good health. The CDR3, as DNA: TGTGCCAGCAGCCCCCGGGCGGTGAACGAGCAGTACTTC. Encoded protein: CASSPRAVNEQYF.